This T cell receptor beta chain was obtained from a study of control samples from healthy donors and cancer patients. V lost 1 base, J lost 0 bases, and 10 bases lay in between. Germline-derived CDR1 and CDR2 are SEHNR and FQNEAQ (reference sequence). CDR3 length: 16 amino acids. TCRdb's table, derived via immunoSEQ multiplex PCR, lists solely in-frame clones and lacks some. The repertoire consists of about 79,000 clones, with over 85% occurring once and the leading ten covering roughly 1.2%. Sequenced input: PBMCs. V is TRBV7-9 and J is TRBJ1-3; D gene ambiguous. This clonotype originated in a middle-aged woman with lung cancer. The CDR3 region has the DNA TGTGCCAGCAGCTTAGTGACCTCGAGCTCTGGAAACACCATATATTTT. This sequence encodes CASSLVTSSSGNTIYF.